The rows below give T cell receptor beta chains drawn from one sample of a study of blood T cell repertoires in COVID-19. Sequenced by immunoSEQ multiplex PCR; TCRdb stores in-frame clones only, minus some. Among 150,000 to 200,000 clones listed, roughly 81% were seen once. Specimen: peripheral blood. These receptors came from a man aged 35-49 years with acute or convalescent COVID-19. The CDR3 runs from the conserved cysteine through the conserved F or W. A D gene is named only where the DNA matches it firmly. Rows give clone size only sometimes, using once, few, many, or a class for an expanded clone.

>TRBJ1-5|TRBV3-1/TRBV3-2|-|-
TGTGCCAGCAGCCAAGGGCGGGCCCAGCCCCAGCATTTT
CASSQGRAQPQHF
>TRBJ1-1|TRBV2|-|-
TGTGCCAGCAGTGGTGAAGGGAGGAACACTGAAGCTTTCTTT
CASSGEGRNTEAFF
>TRBJ1-4|TRBV29-1|-|-
TGCAGCGTTGTTGAGGGTTCTAATGAAAAACTGTTTTTT
CSVVEGSNEKLFF
>TRBJ1-1|TRBV30|-|-
TGTGCCTGGCGTCGTCAGGGAAACACTGAAGCTTTCTTT
CAWRRQGNTEAFF
>TRBJ1-1|TRBV19|-|few
TGTGCCAGTAGCCGGGGGAACACTGAAGCTTTCTTT
CASSRGNTEAFF
>TRBJ1-2|TRBV6-1|-|-
TGTGCCAGCAGTGAAGGACCGGGACTCACCTATGGCTACACCTTC
CASSEGPGLTYGYTF
>TRBJ1-2|TRBV9|-|-
TGTGCCAGCAGCTGGGAGGGCGGCTACACCTTC
CASSWEGGYTF
>TRBJ1-5|TRBV4-1|TRBD1|-
TGCGCCAGCAGCCAAACAAATGCAGGGGGCTTTCAGCCCCAGCATTTT
CASSQTNAGGFQPQHF
>TRBJ2-7|TRBV19|-|-
TGTGCCAGTAGTATACTTTCAGGGGCCTACGAGCAGTACTTC
CASSILSGAYEQYF
>TRBJ1-5|TRBV9|-|-
TGTGCCAGCGCTAAGGCCGAGTCGGGTCAGCCCCAGCATTTT
CASAKAESGQPQHF
>TRBJ2-3|TRBV7-3|-|-
TGTGCCAGCAGCCCAACAGCTTCCTTTACGCAGTATTTT
CASSPTASFTQYF
>TRBJ2-1|TRBV3-1/TRBV3-2|TRBD2|-
TGTGCCAGCAGCCATTCCGGCGGGGGGAGGTATGAGCAGTTCTTC
CASSHSGGGRYEQFF
>TRBJ2-1|TRBV5-1|TRBD2|-
TGCGCCAGCAGCTTACGACTAGCGGGGAACAATGAGCAGTTCTTC
CASSLRLAGNNEQFF
>TRBJ2-1|TRBV7-2|TRBD2|-
TGTGCCAGCAGCATGAGTGTCAGCGGGGGCTCCTACAATGAGCAGTTCTTC
CASSMSVSGGSYNEQFF
>TRBJ1-2|TRBV3-1/TRBV3-2|TRBD1|-
TGTGCCAGCAGACCCGAGGACAGGGGGCCGGGAGGCTACACCTTC
CASRPEDRGPGGYTF
>TRBJ1-5|TRBV7-2|-|-
TGTGCCAGCAGCTCAGGGTTAGCCCAGCATTTT
CASSSGLAQHF
>TRBJ1-6|TRBV7-8|TRBD1|-
TGTGCCAGCAGCCTCCCTCCGGGACAGGCCTCCTATAATTCACCCCTCCACTTT
CASSLPPGQASYNSPLHF
>TRBJ1-3|TRBV18|TRBD1|-
TGTGCCAGCTCCCTAGGACAGGCCAGCTCTGGAAACACCATATATTTT
CASSLGQASSGNTIYF
>TRBJ1-2|TRBV12-3/TRBV12-4|-|-
TGTGCCAGCAGTTTAAACAACCAATATGGCTACACCTTC
CASSLNNQYGYTF